This TCR beta chain was documented in a study of blood T cell repertoires in COVID-19. Study at large: Some COVID-19 samples were acute and others convalescent; all came from the United States, Italy and Spain. T cells, B-cell-depleted T cells, or PBMCs provided the cDNA or gDNA that served as material.

After removal of 2 bases from V and 5 bases from J, the junction contained 5 bases not matched to a gene. This CDR3 has 15 amino acids. Germline lookup yields CDR1 SGHAT and CDR2 FQDESV (reference sequence). In the source study's methods: Estimated nucleated cell counts came from reference gene primer amplification. Generated by immunoSEQ multiplex PCR, the TCRdb table keeps only in-frame clones and is missing some. V and J calls and clone size are those listed in that table; D and trimming were worked out from the DNA. The repertoire holds roughly 110,000 clones, with about three quarters as singletons.

Sequenced material: peripheral blood. This sequence was found in a man aged 65-85 years with acute or convalescent COVID-19. The V and J genes are TRBV11-1 and TRBJ2-5; 10 positions match TRBD1. CDR3 amino acids: CASSLPGQGKETQYF. Here the CDR3 DNA reads TGTGCCAGCAGCTTACCGGGACAGGGGAAGGAGACCCAGTACTTC. The whole variable domain, filled in from reference TRBV11-1 and TRBJ2-5, reads EAEVAQSPRYKITEKSQAVAFWCDPISGHATLYWYRQILGQGPELLVQFQDESVVDDSQLPKDRFSAERLKGVDSTLKIQPAELGDSAMYLCASSLPGQGKETQYFGPGTRLLVL.